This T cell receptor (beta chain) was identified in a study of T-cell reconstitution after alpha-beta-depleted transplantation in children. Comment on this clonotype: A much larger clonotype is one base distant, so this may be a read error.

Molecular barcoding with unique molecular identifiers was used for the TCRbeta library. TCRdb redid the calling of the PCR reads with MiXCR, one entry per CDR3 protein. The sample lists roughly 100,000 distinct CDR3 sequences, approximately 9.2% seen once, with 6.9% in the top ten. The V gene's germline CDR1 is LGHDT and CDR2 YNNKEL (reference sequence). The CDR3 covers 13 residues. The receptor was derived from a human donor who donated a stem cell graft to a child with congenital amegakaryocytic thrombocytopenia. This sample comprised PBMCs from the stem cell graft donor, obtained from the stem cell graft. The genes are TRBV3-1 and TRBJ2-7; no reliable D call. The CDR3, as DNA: TGTGCCAGCAGCCAAGGTGGGATGTACGACCAGTACTTC. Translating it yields CASSQGGMYDQYF.